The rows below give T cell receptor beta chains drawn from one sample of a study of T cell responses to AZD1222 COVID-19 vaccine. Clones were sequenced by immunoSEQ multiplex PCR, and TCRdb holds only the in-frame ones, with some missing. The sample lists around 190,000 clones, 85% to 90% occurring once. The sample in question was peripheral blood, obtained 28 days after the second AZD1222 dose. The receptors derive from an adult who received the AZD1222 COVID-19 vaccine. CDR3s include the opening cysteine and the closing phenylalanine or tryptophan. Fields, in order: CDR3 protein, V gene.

CDR3aa: CASSLIPTAGSYGYTF
v_gene: TRBV5-5

CDR3aa: CASSPRADTEAFF
v_gene: TRBV19

CDR3aa: CASSLEGGETQYF
v_gene: TRBV6-4

CDR3aa: CASSLQGGLTGELFF
v_gene: TRBV5-1

CDR3aa: CASVGLAGVDTQYF
v_gene: TRBV2

CDR3aa: CASIRGSNTGELFF
v_gene: TRBV19

CDR3aa: CASSIVATGDQPQHF
v_gene: TRBV19

CDR3aa: CASSVARQGNTGELFF
v_gene: TRBV9

CDR3aa: CASSQEGTSGAPTDTQYF
v_gene: TRBV4-2

CDR3aa: CASKRATNTGELFF
v_gene: TRBV19

CDR3aa: CASSSRDSPYEQYF
v_gene: TRBV21-1

CDR3aa: CASSIKRGPTNTQYF
v_gene: TRBV19

CDR3aa: CARDEGDRAHTYEQYF
v_gene: TRBV4-3

CDR3aa: CATSRDPTGLATEAFF
v_gene: TRBV15

CDR3aa: CASSTRADPYQPQHF
v_gene: TRBV6-5

CDR3aa: CASSQQGGTYEQYF
v_gene: TRBV19

CDR3aa: CASSTRDWGSGNTIYF
v_gene: TRBV9

CDR3aa: CASSPSGTGSYEQYF
v_gene: TRBV28

CDR3aa: CASSFTGSLSGELFF
v_gene: TRBV27

CDR3aa: CASSPHGEYYYEQYF
v_gene: TRBV6-5

CDR3aa: CASSLDAAGAGNTIYF
v_gene: TRBV7-2

CDR3aa: CASCPTRGMNTEAFF
v_gene: TRBV5-8

CDR3aa: CASSTSNQPQHF
v_gene: TRBV18

CDR3aa: CASSQDFGMIEVGEQFF
v_gene: TRBV3-1/TRBV3-2

CDR3aa: CASTIGRAENTEAFF
v_gene: TRBV6-5

CDR3aa: CASTSADTQYF
v_gene: TRBV7-2

CDR3aa: CASSLQNGPQHF
v_gene: TRBV12-3/TRBV12-4

CDR3aa: CASSVSGQGANEQFF
v_gene: TRBV2

CDR3aa: CASSKARVPSSIQYF
v_gene: TRBV21-1

CDR3aa: CSGTLDPNRPDTQYF
v_gene: TRBV29-1

CDR3aa: CSVEEERGMWETQYF
v_gene: TRBV29-1

CDR3aa: CASSVGTGGHTGELFF
v_gene: TRBV19

CDR3aa: CASSPPTGGGYGYTF
v_gene: TRBV18

CDR3aa: CASSERSNYGYTF
v_gene: TRBV2

CDR3aa: CASSQGVQGRDGYTF
v_gene: TRBV4-3

CDR3aa: CAWSDETGGLNAFF
v_gene: TRBV30

CDR3aa: CASSPPPGTSYGYTF
v_gene: TRBV18

CDR3aa: CASSLFTAEYGYTF
v_gene: TRBV5-6

CDR3aa: CASSSPLGAQYF
v_gene: TRBV5-4

CDR3aa: CASSLDWNQPQHF
v_gene: TRBV5-4

CDR3aa: CASSQGLAGAATQYF
v_gene: TRBV3-1/TRBV3-2

CDR3aa: CASSLGGSTDTQYF
v_gene: TRBV27

CDR3aa: CASSEIWGLGSPLHF
v_gene: TRBV6-1

CDR3aa: CASSRLPRGTYEQYF
v_gene: TRBV6-5

CDR3aa: CASRDSLSGNTIYF
v_gene: TRBV25-1

CDR3aa: CATSGPGTTGNQPQHF
v_gene: TRBV15

CDR3aa: CASSLGPTGNYGYTF
v_gene: TRBV5-1

CDR3aa: CASSISGATNYGYTF
v_gene: TRBV19

CDR3aa: CASSLGGADGYTF
v_gene: TRBV12-3/TRBV12-4

CDR3aa: CASTRLFSGNTIYF
v_gene: TRBV19

CDR3aa: CASSSAGGNYGYTF
v_gene: TRBV23-1

CDR3aa: CASTSSRVAFF
v_gene: TRBV28